Below are 15 T cell receptor beta chains sequenced from a single sample in a study of identical twins. TCRdb recomputed calls from the 5' RACE reads with MiXCR, one row per CDR3 protein. The sample has roughly 770,000 distinct CDR3 sequences, around a sixth seen once; the top ten hold over 10%. These same data were also listed under a study on T cells expressing NK-cell markers.

The sequencing input was PBMCs. These receptors came from a woman under 30 in good health.

This clonotype was counted at least ten times. V is TRBV12-3 or TRBV12-4 and J is TRBJ2-7; D gene ambiguous. The length of the CDR3 is 13 residues. V shed 4 bases and J shed 0 bases, with 7 bases lying between them. The CDR3 loop is CASSYSSSYEQYF. CDR3 bases: TGTGCCAGCAGTTACAGCAGCTCCTACGAGCAGTACTTC.

The rearrangement uses TRBV5-5 and TRBJ2-6; D is tentatively TRBD1 or TRBD2 (5 bases each). V gave up 0 bases and J gave up 2 bases, with 15 bases separating them. The CDR3 spans 18 residues. Germline CDR1 SGHKS, CDR2 YYEKEE (reference sequence). DNA of the CDR3: TGTGCCAGCAGCTTGGATAGGTTCGAGGGGACTGGGGCCAACGTCCTGACTTTC. As protein: CASSLDRFEGTGANVLTF.

For the CDR3, the DNA is TGTGCCAGCAGCGCGGGACAGGGGAGGGGCGAGCAGTACTTC. It specifies CASSAGQGRGEQYF. The chain employs TRBV7-9 and TRBJ2-7, with TRBD1 identical over 10 bases. J lost 6 bases, V lost 5 bases, and 7 bases had no gene match. CDR1 and CDR2 from the germline V gene are SEHNR and FQNEAQ (reference sequence). The CDR3 totals 14 residues.

The chain is built from TRBV6-1 and TRBJ1-1; 7 bases agree with TRBD1. Germline V gives CDR1 MNHNS, CDR2 SASEGT. With 5 bases clipped from V and 0 bases from J, the junction kept 12 bases outside the gene matches. The CDR3 sequence is 17 residues long. The CDR3 coding sequence is TGTGCCAGCAGTCTGTCGGGACAGCGATTCATGAACACTGAAGCTTTCTTT. This codes for CASSLSGQRFMNTEAFF.

The chain couples TRBV2 to TRBJ2-7; perhaps TRBD1 as D (5 bases). CDR1 and CDR2 (germline): SNHLY, FYNNEI. The CDR3 loop spans 14 amino acids. With 4 bases removed from V and 2 bases from J, the gap between germline ends came to 12 bases. The CDR3 nucleotides read TGTGCCAGCAGTGGGGGCCGGAGCACCTACGAGCAGTACTTC. It codes for CASSGGRSTYEQYF.

This clonotype occurred many times. J is TRBJ2-1 and V is TRBV12-3 or TRBV12-4; unclear D gene. With 6 bases removed from V and 4 bases from J, the gap between germline ends came to 4 bases. This CDR3 region has 11 residues. CDR3 residues: CASRIYNEQFF. The DNA of the CDR3 is TGTGCCAGCAGAATTTACAATGAGCAGTTCTTC.

Notes on this clonotype: The junction departs from germline at one end; a sequencing error may be responsible. The chain uses TRBV7-2 and TRBJ1-1; D ambiguous. The CDR3 runs 14 residues. The germline gives CDR1 SGHTA, CDR2 FQGNSA. The CDR3 nucleotides read TGTGCCAGCGGCTTCAGGTTTATGAACACTGAAGCTTTCTTT. It encodes CASGFRFMNTEAFF. Based on the CDR3 plus reference TRBV7-2 and TRBJ1-1, the full variable domain is GAGVSQSPSNKVTEKGKDVELRCDPISGHTALYWYRQSLGQGLEFLIYFQGNSAPDKSGLPSDRFSAERTGGSVSTLTIQRTQQEDSAVYLCASGFRFMNTEAFFGQGTRLTVV.

This clonotype was seen only a few times. This CDR3 reads CSAREITRSTDTQYF. The CDR3, as DNA: TGCAGTGCTAGAGAAATAACTCGAAGCACAGATACGCAGTATTTT. This rearrangement joins TRBV20-1 to TRBJ2-3, with D uncertain. The V and J ends lost 0 bases and 0 bases respectively, with 10 bases between them. The CDR3 is 15 residues long. Germline assignment: CDR1 DFQATT and CDR2 SNEGSKA (reference sequence).

The rearrangement uses TRBV5-1 and TRBJ2-3, with 7 nucleotides matching TRBD2. CDR1 and CDR2 from the germline V gene are SGHRS and YFSETQ. The CDR3 covers 16 residues. V lost 4 bases, J lost 2 bases, and 10 bases stayed unmatched. CDR3 sequence: CASSALASGVTDTQYF. CDR3 nucleotides: TGCGCCAGCAGCGCCCTAGCCAGCGGGGTCACAGATACGCAGTATTTT. Together with reference TRBV5-1 and TRBJ2-3, the CDR3 gives the full variable domain: KAGVTQTPRYLIKTRGQQVTLSCSPISGHRSVSWYQQTPGQGLQFLFEYFSETQRNKGNFPGRFSGRQFSNSRSEMNVSTLELGDSALYLCASSALASGVTDTQYFGPGTRLTVL.

This clonotype appeared a few times. The genes are TRBV5-1 and TRBJ2-1, with TRBD1 identical over 11 bases. Germline V lookup: CDR1 SGHRS, CDR2 YFSETQ. The CDR3 contains 15 residues. Trimming cost V 3 bases and J 9 bases; bases outside gene matches: 8. The CDR3 nucleotides read TGCGCCAGCAGCTCATCCGGGACAGGGGGGATTGAGCAGTTCTTC. Translating it yields CASSSSGTGGIEQFF. Full variable domain (missing parts from reference TRBV5-1 and TRBJ2-1): KAGVTQTPRYLIKTRGQQVTLSCSPISGHRSVSWYQQTPGQGLQFLFEYFSETQRNKGNFPGRFSGRQFSNSRSEMNVSTLELGDSALYLCASSSSGTGGIEQFFGPGTRLTVL.

This chain links TRBV10-3 with TRBJ1-2; no clear D. Germline CDR1 is ENHRY and CDR2 is SYGVKD. V was clipped by 0 bases and J by 4 bases, with 9 bases between them. The CDR3 sequence is 14 residues long. This chain's CDR3 is CAISESADSYGYTF. The CDR3 DNA follows: TGTGCCATCAGTGAGTCTGCAGATAGCTATGGCTACACCTTC.

This clonotype was seen more than once but under ten times. The chain is built from TRBV7-3 and TRBJ2-3; TRBD2 matches 7 bases. The junction had 3 bases not matched to a gene; V was cut back by 0 bases and J by 3 bases. The CDR3 consists of 15 residues. CDR1 and CDR2 from the germline V gene are SGHTA and FQGTGA. The DNA for the CDR3 is TGTGCCAGCAGCTTAACGCGGGAGATTACAGATACGCAGTATTTT. Its protein is CASSLTREITDTQYF.

This clonotype was seen just once. A read error may account for a junction end that differs from germline. The chain recombines TRBV3-1 with TRBJ2-3, with 9 positions matching TRBD1. Germline values: CDR1 LGHDT, CDR2 YNNKEL (reference sequence). The CDR3 consists of 19 residues. CDR3 in DNA: TGTGCCACCAGCCATAACGCCCTTATACAGGGGGCTATCACAGATACGCAGTATTTT. It is translated as CATSHNALIQGAITDTQYF.

The CDR3 loop is CSADTGYNEQFF. As DNA, the CDR3 is TGCAGTGCTGATACGGGTTACAATGAGCAGTTCTTC. The rearrangement joins TRBV20-1 to TRBJ2-1, with unresolved D. Germline loops: CDR1 DFQATT, CDR2 SNEGSKA (reference sequence). The CDR3 contains 12 residues. V shed 5 bases and J shed 4 bases, with 9 bases lying between them.

The chain is built from TRBV7-2 and TRBJ2-5; a possible D gene is TRBD2 (5 bases). The CDR3 length is 13 residues. Per germline, CDR1 SGHTA and CDR2 FQGNSA. Trimming left V 5 bases short and J 1 base short, with 8 bases between. The CDR3 here is CASSRLPQETQYF. The CDR3 nucleotides are TGTGCCAGCAGCCGACTACCCCAAGAGACCCAGTACTTC.